This entry concerns a single T cell receptor beta chain. Its cognate antigen is unknown. This record comes from a study of vaccination effects on CD4 cells after COVID-19. Study context: Each participant was administered two doses of either the BNT162b2 or the mRNA-1273 vaccine. Study-wide results and caveats: Long after vaccination, the clones induced by infection and by vaccine shrank markedly in size.

ViraFEST expansion of antigen-specific CD4+ T cells with viral peptide pools preceded sequencing. At the end of over 8 days of culture, CD4+ T cells were isolated. Vaccine recipients had no previous SARS-CoV-2 infection; their nucleocapsid antibodies were negative. Half the medium was replaced with IL-2 medium on days 3 and 7. The J segment lost 8 bases and the V segment lost 0 bases, leaving 4 bases of the junction unmatched. The germline CDR1 and CDR2 sequences are SQVTM and ANQGSEA. The CDR3 sequence is 14 residues long. Sequenced by immunoSEQ multiplex PCR; TCRdb stores in-frame clones only, minus some. There are about 22,000 clones in the sample; about three quarters occur only once, and about 12% lies in the top ten.

The sequence derives from a human donor who received a COVID-19 vaccine. The genes are TRBV29-1 and TRBJ2-2; TRBD1 matches 9 bases. Specimen: CD4+ T cells from PBMCs cultured with HCoV-229E spike peptides, collected before COVID-19 vaccination. CDR3 coding DNA: TGCAGCGTTGAAGAGGGGACAGGGTCGGGGGAGCTGTTTTTT. It encodes CSVEEGTGSGELFF.